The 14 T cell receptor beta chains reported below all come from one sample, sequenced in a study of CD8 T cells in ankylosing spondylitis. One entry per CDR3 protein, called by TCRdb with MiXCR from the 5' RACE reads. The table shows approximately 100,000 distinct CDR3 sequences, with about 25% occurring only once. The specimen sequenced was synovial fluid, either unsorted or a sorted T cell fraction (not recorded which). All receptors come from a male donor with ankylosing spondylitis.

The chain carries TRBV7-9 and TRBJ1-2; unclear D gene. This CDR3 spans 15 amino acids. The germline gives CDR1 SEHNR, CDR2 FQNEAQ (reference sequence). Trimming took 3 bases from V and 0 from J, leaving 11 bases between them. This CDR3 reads CASSFDWEPNYGYTF. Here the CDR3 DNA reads TGTGCCAGCAGCTTTGATTGGGAGCCTAACTATGGCTACACCTTC.

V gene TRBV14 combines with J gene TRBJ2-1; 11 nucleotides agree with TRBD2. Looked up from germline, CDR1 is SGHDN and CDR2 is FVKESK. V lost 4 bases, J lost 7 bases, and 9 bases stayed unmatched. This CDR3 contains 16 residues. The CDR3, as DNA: TGTGCCAGCAGCCTTTTGACTAGCGGGACCGCGAATGAGCAGTTCTTC. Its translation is CASSLLTSGTANEQFF.

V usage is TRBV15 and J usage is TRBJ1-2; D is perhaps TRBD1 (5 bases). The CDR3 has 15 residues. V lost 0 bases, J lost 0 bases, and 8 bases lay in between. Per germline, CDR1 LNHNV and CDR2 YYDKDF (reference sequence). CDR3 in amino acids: CATSRDQGANYGYTF. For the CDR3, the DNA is TGTGCCACCAGCAGAGACCAGGGCGCTAACTATGGCTACACCTTC.

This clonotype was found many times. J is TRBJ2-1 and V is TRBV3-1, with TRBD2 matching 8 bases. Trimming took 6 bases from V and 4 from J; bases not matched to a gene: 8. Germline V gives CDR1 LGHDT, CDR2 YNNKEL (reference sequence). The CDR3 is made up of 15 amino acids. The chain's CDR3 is CASSPPGLEYNEQFF. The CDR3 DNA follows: TGTGCCAGCAGTCCGCCGGGACTAGAATACAATGAGCAGTTCTTC.

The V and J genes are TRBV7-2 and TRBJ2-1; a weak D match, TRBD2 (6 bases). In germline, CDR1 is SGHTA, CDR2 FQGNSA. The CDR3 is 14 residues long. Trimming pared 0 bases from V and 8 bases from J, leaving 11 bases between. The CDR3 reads CASSLAAGGYEQFF. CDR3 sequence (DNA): TGTGCCAGCAGCTTAGCGGCCGGAGGGTATGAGCAGTTCTTC. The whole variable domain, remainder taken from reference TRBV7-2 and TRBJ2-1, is GAGVSQSPSNKVTEKGKDVELRCDPISGHTALYWYRQSLGQGLEFLIYFQGNSAPDKSGLPSDRFSAERTGGSVSTLTIQRTQQEDSAVYLCASSLAAGGYEQFFGPGTRLTVL.

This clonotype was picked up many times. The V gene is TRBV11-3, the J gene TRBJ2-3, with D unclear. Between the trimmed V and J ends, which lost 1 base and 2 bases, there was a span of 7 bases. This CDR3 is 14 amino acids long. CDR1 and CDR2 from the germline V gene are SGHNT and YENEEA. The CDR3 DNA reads TGTGCCAGCAGCTTAGTGGACCACACAGATACGCAGTATTTT. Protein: CASSLVDHTDTQYF.

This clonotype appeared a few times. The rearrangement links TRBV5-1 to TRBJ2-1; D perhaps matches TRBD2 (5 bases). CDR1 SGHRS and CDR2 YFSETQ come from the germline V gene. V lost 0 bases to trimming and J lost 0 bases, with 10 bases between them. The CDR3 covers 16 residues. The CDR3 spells CASSLETGSSYNEQFF. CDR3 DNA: TGCGCCAGCAGCTTGGAAACGGGGAGCTCCTACAATGAGCAGTTCTTC. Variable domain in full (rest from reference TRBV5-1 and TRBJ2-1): KAGVTQTPRYLIKTRGQQVTLSCSPISGHRSVSWYQQTPGQGLQFLFEYFSETQRNKGNFPGRFSGRQFSNSRSEMNVSTLELGDSALYLCASSLETGSSYNEQFFGPGTRLTVL.

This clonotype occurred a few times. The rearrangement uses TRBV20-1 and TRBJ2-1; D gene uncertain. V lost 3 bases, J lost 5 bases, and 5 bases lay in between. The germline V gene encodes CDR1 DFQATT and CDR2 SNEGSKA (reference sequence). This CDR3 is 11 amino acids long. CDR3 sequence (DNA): TGCAGTGCTAGTCCCCACAATGAGCAGTTCTTC. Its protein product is CSASPHNEQFF.

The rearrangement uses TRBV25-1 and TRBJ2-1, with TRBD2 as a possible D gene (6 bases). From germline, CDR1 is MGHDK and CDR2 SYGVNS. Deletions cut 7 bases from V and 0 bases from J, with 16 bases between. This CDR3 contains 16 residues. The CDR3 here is CASTPLSGGSYNEQFF. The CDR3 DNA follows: TGTGCCAGCACTCCTCTTAGCGGAGGCTCCTACAATGAGCAGTTCTTC.

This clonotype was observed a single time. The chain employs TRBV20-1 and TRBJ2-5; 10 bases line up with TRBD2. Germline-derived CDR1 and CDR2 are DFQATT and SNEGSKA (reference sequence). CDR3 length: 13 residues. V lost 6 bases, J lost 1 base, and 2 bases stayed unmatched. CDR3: CSALAGSQETQYF. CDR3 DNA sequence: TGCAGTGCACTAGCGGGATCCCAAGAGACCCAGTACTTC.

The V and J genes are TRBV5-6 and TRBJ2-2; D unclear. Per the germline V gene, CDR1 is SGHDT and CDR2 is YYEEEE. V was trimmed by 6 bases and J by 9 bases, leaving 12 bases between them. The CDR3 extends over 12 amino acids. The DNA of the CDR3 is TGTGCCAGCACCCTAGGGAACTGGGAGCTGTTTTTT. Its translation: CASTLGNWELFF.

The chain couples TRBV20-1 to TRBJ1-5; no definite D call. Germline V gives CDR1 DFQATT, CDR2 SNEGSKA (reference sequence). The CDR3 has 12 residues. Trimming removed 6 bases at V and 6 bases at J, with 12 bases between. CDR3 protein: CSAERGAQPQHF. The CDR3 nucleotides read TGCAGTGCCGAGCGGGGTGCTCAGCCCCAGCATTTT.

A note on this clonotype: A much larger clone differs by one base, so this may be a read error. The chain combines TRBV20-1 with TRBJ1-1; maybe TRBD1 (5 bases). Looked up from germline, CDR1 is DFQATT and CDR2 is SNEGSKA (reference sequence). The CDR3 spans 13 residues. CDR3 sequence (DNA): TGCAGTGCTAGCTCCGGGGGTCGAACTGAAGCTTCCTTT. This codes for CSASSGGRTEASF.

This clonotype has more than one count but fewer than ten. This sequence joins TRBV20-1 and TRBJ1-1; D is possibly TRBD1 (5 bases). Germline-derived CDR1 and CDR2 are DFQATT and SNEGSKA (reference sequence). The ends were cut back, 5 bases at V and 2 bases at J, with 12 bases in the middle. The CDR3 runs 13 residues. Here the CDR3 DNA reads TGCAGTGCTCCCATCGGGGGAAACACTGAAGCTTTCTTT. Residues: CSAPIGGNTEAFF.